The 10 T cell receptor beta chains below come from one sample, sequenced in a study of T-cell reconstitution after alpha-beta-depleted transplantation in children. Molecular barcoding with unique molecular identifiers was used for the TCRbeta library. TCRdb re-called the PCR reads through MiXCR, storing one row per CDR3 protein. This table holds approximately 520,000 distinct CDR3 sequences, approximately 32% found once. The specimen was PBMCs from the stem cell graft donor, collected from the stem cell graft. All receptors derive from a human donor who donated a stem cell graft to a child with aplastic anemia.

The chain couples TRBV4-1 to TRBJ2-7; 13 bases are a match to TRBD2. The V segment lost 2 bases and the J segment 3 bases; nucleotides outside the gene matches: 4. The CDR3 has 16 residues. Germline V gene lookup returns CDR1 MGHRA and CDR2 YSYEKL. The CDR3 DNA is TGCGCCAGCAGCCAACAGTGGACTAGCGGGAGCTACGAGCAGTACTTC. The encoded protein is CASSQQWTSGSYEQYF.

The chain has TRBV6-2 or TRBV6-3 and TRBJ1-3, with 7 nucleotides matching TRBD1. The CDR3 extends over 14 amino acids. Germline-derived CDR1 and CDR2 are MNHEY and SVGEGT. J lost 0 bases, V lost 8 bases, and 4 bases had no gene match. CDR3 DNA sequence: TGTGCCAGCTCAGGGACAGTCTCTGGAAACACCATATATTTT. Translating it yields CASSGTVSGNTIYF.

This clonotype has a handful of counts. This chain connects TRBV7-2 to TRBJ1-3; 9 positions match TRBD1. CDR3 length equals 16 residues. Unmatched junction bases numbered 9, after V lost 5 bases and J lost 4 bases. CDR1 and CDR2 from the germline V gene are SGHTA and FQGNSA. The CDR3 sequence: CASSPGGTGRGNTIYF. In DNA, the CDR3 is TGTGCCAGCAGCCCGGGAGGGACAGGGAGGGGAAACACCATATATTTT.

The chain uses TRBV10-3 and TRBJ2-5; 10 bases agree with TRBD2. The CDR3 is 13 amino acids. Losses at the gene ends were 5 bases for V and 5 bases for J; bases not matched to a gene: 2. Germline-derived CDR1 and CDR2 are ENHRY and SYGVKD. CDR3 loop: CAISMGLAETQYF. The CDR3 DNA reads TGTGCCATCAGTATGGGACTAGCGGAGACCCAGTACTTC.

CDR3 in DNA: TGCAGTGCTAGAGATGGGGTCTATGGCTACACCTTC. It yields the protein CSARDGVYGYTF. The chain joins TRBV20-1 to TRBJ1-2, with D hard to call. The CDR3 contains 12 residues. CDR1 is DFQATT and CDR2 is SNEGSKA in the germline V gene (reference sequence). Trimming cost V 0 bases and J 4 bases, with 6 bases left between them.

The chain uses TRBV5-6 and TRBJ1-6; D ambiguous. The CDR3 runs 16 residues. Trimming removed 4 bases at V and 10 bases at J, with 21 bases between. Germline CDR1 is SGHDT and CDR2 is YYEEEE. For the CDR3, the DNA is TGTGCCAGCAGCCAGGTGAGGGCGCGGCGGTACTCACCCCTCCACTTT. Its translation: CASSQVRARRYSPLHF.

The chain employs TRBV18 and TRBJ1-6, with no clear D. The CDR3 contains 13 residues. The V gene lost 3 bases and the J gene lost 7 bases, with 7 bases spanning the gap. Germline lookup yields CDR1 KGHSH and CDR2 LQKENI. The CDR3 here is CASSPTANSPLHF. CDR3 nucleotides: TGTGCCAGCTCACCGACGGCGAATTCACCCCTCCACTTT.

DNA for the CDR3: TGCGCCAGCAGCTTGGTCGTGCCATCACACTATGGCTACACCTTC. Amino acid sequence: CASSLVVPSHYGYTF. The genes are TRBV5-1 and TRBJ1-2; no firm D call. The CDR3 contains 15 residues. Trimming took off 0 bases at V and 3 bases at J, with 12 bases between the two ends. Germline V gene data show CDR1 as SGHRS and CDR2 as YFSETQ. The full variable domain, rest sourced from reference TRBV5-1 and TRBJ1-2, is KAGVTQTPRYLIKTRGQQVTLSCSPISGHRSVSWYQQTPGQGLQFLFEYFSETQRNKGNFPGRFSGRQFSNSRSEMNVSTLELGDSALYLCASSLVVPSHYGYTFGSGTRLTVV.

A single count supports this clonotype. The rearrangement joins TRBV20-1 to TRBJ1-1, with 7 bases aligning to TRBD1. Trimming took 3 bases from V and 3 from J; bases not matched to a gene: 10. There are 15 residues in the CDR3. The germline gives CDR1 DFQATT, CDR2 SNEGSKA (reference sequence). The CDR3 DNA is TGCAGTGCTAGGGAAGTTTTAGGGGGCCACACTGAAGCTTTCTTT. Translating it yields CSAREVLGGHTEAFF.

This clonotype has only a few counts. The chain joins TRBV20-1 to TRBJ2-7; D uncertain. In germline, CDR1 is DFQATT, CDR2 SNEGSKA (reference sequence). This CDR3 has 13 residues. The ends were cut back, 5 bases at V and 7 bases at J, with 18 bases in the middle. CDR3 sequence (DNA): TGCAGTGCTGCGGAACTGGACCTACGGGAGCAGTACTTC. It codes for CSAAELDLREQYF.